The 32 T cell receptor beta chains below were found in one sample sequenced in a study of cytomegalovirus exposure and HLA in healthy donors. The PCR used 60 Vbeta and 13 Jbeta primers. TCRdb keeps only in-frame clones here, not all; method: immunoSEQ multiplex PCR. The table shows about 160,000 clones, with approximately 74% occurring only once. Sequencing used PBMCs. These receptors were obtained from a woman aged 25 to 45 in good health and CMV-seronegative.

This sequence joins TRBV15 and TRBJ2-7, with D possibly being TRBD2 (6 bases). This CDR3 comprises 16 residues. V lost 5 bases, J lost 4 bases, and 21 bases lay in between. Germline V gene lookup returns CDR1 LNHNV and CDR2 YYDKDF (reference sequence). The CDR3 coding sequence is TGTGCCACCAGCCCCACGGCCGCGGGAACTAGTTACGAGCAGTACTTC. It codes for CATSPTAAGTSYEQYF.

The CDR3 protein is CASSSREGNSPLHF. CDR3 coding DNA: TGTGCCAGCAGCTCCCGAGAGGGAAATTCACCCCTCCACTTT. J is TRBJ1-6 and V is TRBV11-2; the D is unclear. Germline values: CDR1 SGHAT, CDR2 FQNNGV. This CDR3 is built from 14 residues. Trimming stripped 4 bases from V and 7 bases from J, with 11 bases between.

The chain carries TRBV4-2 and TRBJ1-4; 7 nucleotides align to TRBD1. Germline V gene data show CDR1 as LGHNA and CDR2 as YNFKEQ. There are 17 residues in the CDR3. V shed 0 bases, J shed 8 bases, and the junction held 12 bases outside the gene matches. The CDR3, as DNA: TGTGCCAGCAGCCAAGATCCGCGAACAGGGGTTGTGGAAAAACTGTTTTTT. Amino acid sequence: CASSQDPRTGVVEKLFF.

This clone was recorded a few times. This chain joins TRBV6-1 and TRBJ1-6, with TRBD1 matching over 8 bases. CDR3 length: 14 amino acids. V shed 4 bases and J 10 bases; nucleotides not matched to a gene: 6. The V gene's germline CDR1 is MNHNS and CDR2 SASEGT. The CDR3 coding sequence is TGTGCCAGCAGTGGCTACAGGGGGGAATCACCCCTCCACTTT. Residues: CASSGYRGESPLHF.

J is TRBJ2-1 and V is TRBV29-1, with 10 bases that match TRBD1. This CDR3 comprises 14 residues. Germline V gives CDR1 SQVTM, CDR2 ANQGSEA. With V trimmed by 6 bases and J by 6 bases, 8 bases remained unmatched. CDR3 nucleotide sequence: TGCAGCGTATCCCGGGACAGGGGCTCCAATGAGCAGTTCTTC. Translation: CSVSRDRGSNEQFF.

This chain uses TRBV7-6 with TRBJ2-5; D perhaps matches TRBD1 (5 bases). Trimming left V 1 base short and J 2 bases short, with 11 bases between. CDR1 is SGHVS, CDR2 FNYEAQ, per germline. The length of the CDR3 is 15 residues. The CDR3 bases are TGTGCCAGCAGCTTAGGGTCGACAGAACAAGAGACCCAGTACTTC. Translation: CASSLGSTEQETQYF.

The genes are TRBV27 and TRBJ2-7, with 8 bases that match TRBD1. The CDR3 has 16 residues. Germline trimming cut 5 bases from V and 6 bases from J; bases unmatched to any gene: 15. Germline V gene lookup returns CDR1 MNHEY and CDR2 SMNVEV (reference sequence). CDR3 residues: CASSPHTGTGVFEQYF. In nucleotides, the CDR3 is TGTGCCAGCAGTCCACACACCGGGACAGGAGTGTTCGAGCAGTACTTC.

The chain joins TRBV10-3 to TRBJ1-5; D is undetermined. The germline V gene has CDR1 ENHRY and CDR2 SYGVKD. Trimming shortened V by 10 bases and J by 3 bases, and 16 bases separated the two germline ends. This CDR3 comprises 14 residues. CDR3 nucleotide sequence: TGTGCCACCCAGGCGGGTCAGTTCAATCAGCCCCAGCATTTT. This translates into CATQAGQFNQPQHF.

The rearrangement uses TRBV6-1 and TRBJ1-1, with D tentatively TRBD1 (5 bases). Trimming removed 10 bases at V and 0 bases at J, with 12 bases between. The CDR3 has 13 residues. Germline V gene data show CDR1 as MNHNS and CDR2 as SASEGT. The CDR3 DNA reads TGTGCCACGATAGAGACAGTGAACACTGAAGCTTTCTTT. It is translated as CATIETVNTEAFF.

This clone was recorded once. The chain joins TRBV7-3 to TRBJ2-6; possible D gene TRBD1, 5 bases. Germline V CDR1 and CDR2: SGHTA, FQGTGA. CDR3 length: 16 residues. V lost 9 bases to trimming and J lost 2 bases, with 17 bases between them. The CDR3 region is CARNGPRQTGANVLTF. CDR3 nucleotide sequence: TGTGCCAGGAATGGCCCGAGACAGACTGGGGCCAACGTCCTGACTTTC. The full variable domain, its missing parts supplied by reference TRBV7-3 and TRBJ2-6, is GAGVSQTPSNKVTEKGKYVELRCDPISGHTALYWYRQSLGQGPEFLIYFQGTGAADDSGLPNDRFFAVRPEGSVSTLKIQRTERGDSAVYLCARNGPRQTGANVLTFGAGSRLTVL.

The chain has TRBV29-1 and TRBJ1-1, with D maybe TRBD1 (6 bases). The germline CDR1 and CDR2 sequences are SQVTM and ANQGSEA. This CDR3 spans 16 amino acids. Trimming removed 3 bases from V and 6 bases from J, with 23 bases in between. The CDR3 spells CSVDARPGQQRAEAFF. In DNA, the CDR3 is TGCAGCGTTGACGCCCGGCCCGGACAGCAACGAGCTGAAGCTTTCTTT.

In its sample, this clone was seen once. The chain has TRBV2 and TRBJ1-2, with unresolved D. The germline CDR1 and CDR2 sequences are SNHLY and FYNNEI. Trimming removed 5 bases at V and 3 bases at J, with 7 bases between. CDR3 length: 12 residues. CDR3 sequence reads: CASSTTDYGYTF. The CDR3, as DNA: TGTGCCAGCAGTACAACAGACTATGGCTACACCTTC.

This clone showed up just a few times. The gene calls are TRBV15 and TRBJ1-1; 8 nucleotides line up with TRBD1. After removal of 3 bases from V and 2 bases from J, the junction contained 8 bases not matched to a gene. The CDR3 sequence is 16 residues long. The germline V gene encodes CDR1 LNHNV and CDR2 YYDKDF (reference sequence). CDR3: CATSSGAGGLNTEAFF. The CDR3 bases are TGTGCCACCAGCAGCGGGGCAGGGGGCCTAAACACTGAAGCTTTCTTT. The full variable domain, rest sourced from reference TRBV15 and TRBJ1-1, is DAMVIQNPRYQVTQFGKPVTLSCSQTLNHNVMYWYQQKSSQAPKLLFHYYDKDFNNEADTPDNFQSRRPNTSFCFLDIRSPGLGDTAMYLCATSSGAGGLNTEAFFGQGTRLTVV.

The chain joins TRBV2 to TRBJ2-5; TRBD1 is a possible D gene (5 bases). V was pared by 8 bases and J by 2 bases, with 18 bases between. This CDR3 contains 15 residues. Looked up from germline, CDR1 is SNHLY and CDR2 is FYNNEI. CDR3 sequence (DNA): TGTGCCAGCGCCCCTGGGGCATCCAGACAAGAGACCCAGTACTTC. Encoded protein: CASAPGASRQETQYF.

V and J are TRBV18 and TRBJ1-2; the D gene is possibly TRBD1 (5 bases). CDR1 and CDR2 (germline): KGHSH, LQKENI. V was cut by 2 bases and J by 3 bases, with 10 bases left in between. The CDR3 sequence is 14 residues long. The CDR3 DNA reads TGTGCCAGCTCACCAATGGGAGGGGACTATGGCTACACCTTC. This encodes CASSPMGGDYGYTF.

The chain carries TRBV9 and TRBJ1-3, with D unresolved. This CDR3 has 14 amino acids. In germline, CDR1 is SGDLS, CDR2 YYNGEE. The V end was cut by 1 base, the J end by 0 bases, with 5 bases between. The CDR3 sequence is CASSVRSSGNTIYF. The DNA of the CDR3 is TGTGCCAGCAGCGTACGTAGCTCTGGAAACACCATATATTTT.

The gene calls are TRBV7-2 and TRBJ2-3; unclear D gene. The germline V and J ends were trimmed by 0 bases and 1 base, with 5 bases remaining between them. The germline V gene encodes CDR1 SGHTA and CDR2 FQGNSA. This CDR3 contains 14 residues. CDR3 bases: TGTGCCAGCAGCTTAGCGCTAGGCACAGATACGCAGTATTTT. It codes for CASSLALGTDTQYF.

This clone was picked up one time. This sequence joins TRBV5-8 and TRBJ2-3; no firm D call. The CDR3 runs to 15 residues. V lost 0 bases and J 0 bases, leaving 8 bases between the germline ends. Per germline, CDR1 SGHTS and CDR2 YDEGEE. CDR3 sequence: CASSLGLASTDTQYF. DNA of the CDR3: TGTGCCAGCAGCTTGGGGTTAGCTAGCACAGATACGCAGTATTTT.

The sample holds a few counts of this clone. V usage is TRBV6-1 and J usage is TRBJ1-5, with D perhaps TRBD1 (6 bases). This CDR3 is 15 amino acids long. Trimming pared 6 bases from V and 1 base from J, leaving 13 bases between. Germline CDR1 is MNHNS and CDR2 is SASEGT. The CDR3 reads CASSAGAVSNQPQHF. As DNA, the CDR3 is TGTGCCAGCAGCGCGGGGGCTGTGAGCAATCAGCCCCAGCATTTT.

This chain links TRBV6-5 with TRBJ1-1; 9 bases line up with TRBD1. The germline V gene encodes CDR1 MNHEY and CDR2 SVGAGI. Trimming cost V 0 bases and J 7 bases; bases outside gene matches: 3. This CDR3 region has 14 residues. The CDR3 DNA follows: TGTGCCAGCAGTTACTCCGGACAGGGGCGTGAAGCTTTCTTT. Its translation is CASSYSGQGREAFF.

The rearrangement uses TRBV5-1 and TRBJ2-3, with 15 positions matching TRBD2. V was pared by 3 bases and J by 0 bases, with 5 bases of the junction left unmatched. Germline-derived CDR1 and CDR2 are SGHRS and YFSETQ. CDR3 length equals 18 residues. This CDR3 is CASSYGLAGGVSTDTQYF. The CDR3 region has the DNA TGCGCCAGCAGCTACGGACTAGCGGGAGGGGTTAGCACAGATACGCAGTATTTT.

The CDR3 reads CASSELSSGVGDTQYF. The CDR3, as DNA: TGTGCCAGCAGTGAATTATCTAGCGGGGTAGGAGATACGCAGTATTTT. The chain is built from TRBV2 and TRBJ2-3, with 9 bases matching TRBD2. V lost 2 bases, J lost 5 bases, and 8 bases stayed unmatched. Germline V gene sequence: CDR1 SNHLY, CDR2 FYNNEI. The CDR3 contains 16 residues.

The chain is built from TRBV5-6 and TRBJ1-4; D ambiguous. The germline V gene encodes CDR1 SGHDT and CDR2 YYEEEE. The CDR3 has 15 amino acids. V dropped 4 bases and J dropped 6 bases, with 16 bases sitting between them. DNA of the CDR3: TGTGCCAGCAGCGATAGCCCGTCGCGCGATGAAAAACTGTTTTTT. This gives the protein CASSDSPSRDEKLFF.

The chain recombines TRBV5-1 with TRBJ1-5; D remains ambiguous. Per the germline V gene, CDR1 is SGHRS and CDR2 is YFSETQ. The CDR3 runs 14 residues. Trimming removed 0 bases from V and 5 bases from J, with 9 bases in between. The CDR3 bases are TGCGCCAGCAGCTTGGACAGCAATGATCAGCCCCAGCATTTT. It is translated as CASSLDSNDQPQHF. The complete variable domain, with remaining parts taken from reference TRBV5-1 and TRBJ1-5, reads KAGVTQTPRYLIKTRGQQVTLSCSPISGHRSVSWYQQTPGQGLQFLFEYFSETQRNKGNFPGRFSGRQFSNSRSEMNVSTLELGDSALYLCASSLDSNDQPQHFGDGTRLSIL.

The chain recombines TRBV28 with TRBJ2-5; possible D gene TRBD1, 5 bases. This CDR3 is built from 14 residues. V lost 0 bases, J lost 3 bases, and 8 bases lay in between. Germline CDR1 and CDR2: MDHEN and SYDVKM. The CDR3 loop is CASSLWQGKETQYF. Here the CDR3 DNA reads TGTGCCAGCAGTTTATGGCAGGGTAAAGAGACCCAGTACTTC.

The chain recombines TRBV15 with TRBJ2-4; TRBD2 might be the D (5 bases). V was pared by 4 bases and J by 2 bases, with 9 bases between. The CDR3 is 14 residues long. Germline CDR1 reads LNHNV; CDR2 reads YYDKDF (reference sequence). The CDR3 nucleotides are TGTGCCACCAGCACCCGGGGTACCAAAAACATTCAGTACTTC. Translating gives CATSTRGTKNIQYF.

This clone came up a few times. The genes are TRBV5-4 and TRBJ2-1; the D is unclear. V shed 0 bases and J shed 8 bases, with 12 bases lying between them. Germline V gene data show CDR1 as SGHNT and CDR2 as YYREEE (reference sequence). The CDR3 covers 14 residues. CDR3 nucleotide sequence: TGTGCCAGCAGCTTGGAATTGCGGAGCGATGAGCAGTTCTTC. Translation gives CASSLELRSDEQFF.

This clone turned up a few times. In nucleotides, the CDR3 is TGCAGCGTTTGGGACAGGCCCAATGAGCAGTTCTTC. It specifies CSVWDRPNEQFF. The rearrangement links TRBV29-1 to TRBJ2-1; 8 bases line up with TRBD1. The CDR3 is 12 amino acids. V was pared by 5 bases and J by 6 bases, with 3 bases of the junction left unmatched. Germline V gives CDR1 SQVTM, CDR2 ANQGSEA.

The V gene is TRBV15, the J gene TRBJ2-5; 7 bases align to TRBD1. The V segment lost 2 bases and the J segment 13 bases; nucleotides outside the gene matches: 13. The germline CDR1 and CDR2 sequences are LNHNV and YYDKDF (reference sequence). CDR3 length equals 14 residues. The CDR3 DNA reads TGTGCCACCAGCAGATCACGGGACAGTGTTCGGTTGTACTTC. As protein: CATSRSRDSVRLYF. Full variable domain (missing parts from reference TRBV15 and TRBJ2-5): DAMVIQNPRYQVTQFGKPVTLSCSQTLNHNVMYWYQQKSSQAPKLLFHYYDKDFNNEADTPDNFQSRRPNTSFCFLDIRSPGLGDTAMYLCATSRSRDSVRLYFGPGTRLLVL.

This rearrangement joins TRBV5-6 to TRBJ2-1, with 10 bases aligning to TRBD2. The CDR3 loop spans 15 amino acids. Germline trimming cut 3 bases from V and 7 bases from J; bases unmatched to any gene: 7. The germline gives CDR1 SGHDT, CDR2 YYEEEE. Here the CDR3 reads CASSSSGGAKNEQFF. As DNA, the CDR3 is TGTGCCAGCAGCTCCAGCGGGGGGGCAAAGAATGAGCAGTTCTTC. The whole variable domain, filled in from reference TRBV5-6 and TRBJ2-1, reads DAGVTQSPTHLIKTRGQQVTLRCSPKSGHDTVSWYQQALGQGPQFIFQYYEEEERQRGNFPDRFSGHQFPNYSSELNVNALLLGDSALYLCASSSSGGAKNEQFFGPGTRLTVL.

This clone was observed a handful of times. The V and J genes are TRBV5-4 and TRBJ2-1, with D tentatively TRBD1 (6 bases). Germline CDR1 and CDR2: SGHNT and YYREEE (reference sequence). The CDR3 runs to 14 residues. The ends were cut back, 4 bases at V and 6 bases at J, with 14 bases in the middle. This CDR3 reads CASSTGQTANEQFF. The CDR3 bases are TGTGCCAGCAGCACCGGACAGACCGCCAATGAGCAGTTCTTC.

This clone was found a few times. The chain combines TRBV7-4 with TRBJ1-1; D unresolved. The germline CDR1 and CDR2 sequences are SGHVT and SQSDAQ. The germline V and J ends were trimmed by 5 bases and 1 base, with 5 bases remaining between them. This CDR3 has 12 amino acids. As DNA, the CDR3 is TGTGCCAGCAGCCCCCAGAACACTGAAGCTTTCTTT. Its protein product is CASSPQNTEAFF.